One sample yielded the 28 T cell receptor beta chains listed below, sequenced in a study of T cell responses to AZD1222 COVID-19 vaccine. Only in-frame clones appear in the TCRdb table, and some are missing; sequencing was by immunoSEQ multiplex PCR. The sample holds 100,000 to 150,000 clones, 92% seen once. The source was peripheral blood, collected on day 0 of AZD1222 vaccination. The receptors were gathered from an adult in good health.

V is TRBV19 and J is TRBJ2-6, with D unclear. Germline-derived CDR1 and CDR2 are LNHDA and SQIVND (reference sequence). The CDR3 consists of 16 residues. Deletions cut 6 bases from V and 1 base from J, with 13 bases between. CDR3 sequence (DNA): TGTGCCAGTAGCCGGTATCGTGAATCTGGGGCCAACGTCCTGACTTTC. It is translated as CASSRYRESGANVLTF.

This chain joins TRBV3-1 (or the pseudogene TRBV3-2) and TRBJ2-7; D remains ambiguous. Germline CDR1 is LGHDT and CDR2 is YNNKEL (reference sequence). With 1 base removed from V and 6 bases from J, the gap between germline ends came to 13 bases. This CDR3 is built from 14 residues. The CDR3 here is CASSQVSFWGEQYF. The CDR3 bases are TGTGCCAGCAGCCAAGTTAGTTTTTGGGGCGAGCAGTACTTC.

This chain joins TRBV4-3 and TRBJ2-1; 10 nucleotides agree with TRBD2. This CDR3 is 15 amino acids long. The V segment lost 1 base and the J segment 9 bases; nucleotides outside the gene matches: 6. Germline V CDR1 and CDR2: LGHNA, YSLEER. In DNA form, the CDR3 reads TGCGCCAGCAGCCAAGGGCGGAGCGGGAGGGGTGAGCAGTTCTTC. Translated: CASSQGRSGRGEQFF.

V gene TRBV6-5 combines with J gene TRBJ2-2; perhaps TRBD1 as D (5 bases). This CDR3 spans 15 amino acids. Germline values: CDR1 MNHEY, CDR2 SVGAGI. V lost 4 bases to trimming and J lost 0 bases, with 9 bases between them. The CDR3 coding sequence is TGTGCCAGCAGTTTCTGGACAACGAACACCGGGGAGCTGTTTTTT. Residues: CASSFWTTNTGELFF.

V gene TRBV9 combines with J gene TRBJ2-1, with D perhaps matching TRBD1 (5 bases). Germline V gives CDR1 SGDLS, CDR2 YYNGEE. The CDR3 runs to 15 residues. Trimming took 0 bases from V and 5 from J, leaving 12 bases between them. The DNA of the CDR3 is TGTGCCAGCAGCGTAGGTGGGGCAGCTGACAATGAGCAGTTCTTC. It is translated as CASSVGGAADNEQFF.

CDR3 sequence reads: CASSTGTNGNTIYF. DNA for the CDR3: TGCGCCAGCAGCACGGGGACAAACGGAAACACCATATATTTT. J is TRBJ1-3 and V is TRBV5-1; D possibly corresponds to TRBD1 (6 bases). The germline CDR1 and CDR2 sequences are SGHRS and YFSETQ. The V and J ends lost 4 bases and 4 bases respectively, with 12 bases between them. There are 14 residues in the CDR3.

J is TRBJ1-4 and V is TRBV7-9, with D maybe TRBD1 (5 bases). The germline CDR1 and CDR2 sequences are SEHNR and FQNEAQ (reference sequence). With 4 bases removed from V and 12 bases from J, the gap between germline ends came to 12 bases. CDR3 length equals 12 residues. CDR3 nucleotide sequence: TGTGCCAGCAGCTCTAGTCTGGGGGAACTGTTTTTT. It encodes CASSSSLGELFF.

This chain uses TRBV27 with TRBJ2-1; 9 bases map to TRBD2. The CDR3 runs to 14 residues. Germline lookup yields CDR1 MNHEY and CDR2 SMNVEV (reference sequence). The V gene end was trimmed by 7 bases and the J gene end by 13 bases; junction bases not matched to a gene: 14. In DNA, the CDR3 is TGTGCCAGCACCCCTCCGGGACTAGCAGGATACCAGTTCTTC. It codes for CASTPPGLAGYQFF.

This chain links TRBV5-6 with TRBJ2-3; D possibly corresponds to TRBD1 (6 bases). CDR3 length: 14 residues. Germline CDR1 reads SGHDT; CDR2 reads YYEEEE. V lost 7 bases to trimming and J lost 7 bases, with 19 bases between them. The CDR3 DNA reads TGTGCCAGCTCGGACAGTAAAAACTCAAATACGCAGTATTTT. Its translation is CASSDSKNSNTQYF.

The V call is TRBV11-3, the J call TRBJ2-2; 10 bases line up with TRBD1. The CDR3 is 18 amino acids. Trimming at V came to 7 bases and at J to 3 bases, leaving 14 bases not matched to a gene. Germline CDR1 is SGHNT and CDR2 is YENEEA. CDR3 residues: CASTGTGELAVHTGELFF. Written as DNA, the CDR3 is TGTGCCAGCACCGGGACAGGGGAGCTAGCGGTACACACCGGGGAGCTGTTTTTT.

This clone was recorded once. The chain links TRBV7-2 to TRBJ1-6; no firm D call. The ends were cut back, 3 bases at V and 5 bases at J, with 11 bases in the middle. Per the germline V gene, CDR1 is SGHTA and CDR2 is FQGNSA. There are 15 residues in the CDR3. Here the CDR3 reads CASSFLTDHNSPLHF. The CDR3 DNA is TGTGCCAGCAGCTTTTTGACGGACCATAATTCACCCCTCCACTTT.

Only one count was recorded for this clone. The chain joins TRBV3-1 (or the pseudogene TRBV3-2) to TRBJ1-1, with D possibly matching TRBD1 (5 bases). The CDR3 contains 13 residues. Germline CDR1 and CDR2: LGHDT and YNNKEL (reference sequence). Between the trimmed V and J ends, which lost 3 bases and 1 base, there was a span of 6 bases. The CDR3 protein is CASSHGGNTEAFF. As DNA, the CDR3 is TGTGCCAGCAGCCATGGGGGGAACACTGAAGCTTTCTTT.

The chain recombines TRBV5-1 with TRBJ1-2, with TRBD1 as a possible D gene (5 bases). The V gene lost 4 bases and the J gene lost 6 bases, with 22 bases spanning the gap. This CDR3 region has 16 residues. CDR1 and CDR2 (germline): SGHRS, YFSETQ. CDR3 sequence reads: CASSLEGGRDPDGYTF. The DNA for the CDR3 is TGCGCCAGCAGCCTGGAAGGCGGCAGGGACCCGGATGGCTACACCTTC.

V usage is TRBV18 and J usage is TRBJ2-5, with unresolved D. V shed 0 bases and J shed 2 bases, with 4 bases lying between them. Germline CDR1 reads KGHSH; CDR2 reads LQKENI. The CDR3 spans 13 residues. This chain's CDR3 is CASSPPTQETQYF. CDR3 nucleotide sequence: TGTGCCAGCTCACCACCGACGCAAGAGACCCAGTACTTC.

There are a few counts of this clone. V usage is TRBV4-3 and J usage is TRBJ2-3; no clear D. The germline CDR1 and CDR2 sequences are LGHNA and YSLEER. CDR3 size: 13 residues. V lost 3 bases and J lost 7, with 11 bases in between. CDR3 in amino acids: CASSQDRANTQYF. The DNA of the CDR3 is TGCGCCAGCAGCCAGGACCGGGCAAATACGCAGTATTTT.

The chain carries TRBV18 and TRBJ1-2; D gene ambiguous. Deletions cut 1 base from V and 8 bases from J, with 8 bases between. The germline V gene has CDR1 KGHSH and CDR2 LQKENI. CDR3 length: 12 residues. CDR3 loop: CASSPRAEGYTF. CDR3 in DNA: TGTGCCAGCTCACCACGGGCCGAGGGCTACACCTTC.

The count of this clone is one. The rearrangement joins TRBV2 to TRBJ1-2; 7 nucleotides align to TRBD1. The CDR3 covers 15 residues. CDR1 is SNHLY, CDR2 FYNNEI, per germline. V gave up 6 bases and J gave up 4 bases; unmatched junction bases: 11. The CDR3 region is CASRGGQSAFYGYTF. The CDR3 nucleotides read TGTGCCAGCAGGGGGGGACAGTCGGCTTTCTATGGCTACACCTTC. Filled out from reference TRBV2 and TRBJ1-2, the complete variable domain reads EPEVTQTPSHQVTQMGQEVILRCVPISNHLYFYWYRQILGQKVEFLVSFYNNEISEKSEIFDDQFSVERPDGSNFTLKIRSTKLEDSAMYFCASRGGQSAFYGYTFGSGTRLTVV.

CDR3 loop: CASSALTGTGELFF. CDR3 DNA: TGCGCCAGCAGCGCGCTGACAGGAACCGGGGAGCTGTTTTTT. The chain joins TRBV5-1 to TRBJ2-2, with D perhaps matching TRBD1 (6 bases). The CDR3 consists of 14 residues. The germline V gene has CDR1 SGHRS and CDR2 YFSETQ. The V and J ends lost 4 bases and 5 bases respectively, with 12 bases between them.

The chain uses TRBV3-1 (or the pseudogene TRBV3-2) and TRBJ2-1, with 8 nucleotides matching TRBD2. This CDR3 contains 15 residues. V shed 1 base, J shed 3 bases, and the junction held 2 bases outside the gene matches. CDR1 is LGHDT and CDR2 is YNNKEL in the germline V gene (reference sequence). The DNA for the CDR3 is TGTGCCAGCAGCCAAGCCAGCGGGGGCTACAATGAGCAGTTCTTC. Its translation is CASSQASGGYNEQFF.

The V call is TRBV6-2 or TRBV6-3, the J call TRBJ1-1; no firm D call. Deletions cut 6 bases from V and 6 bases from J, with 17 bases between. The germline V gene has CDR1 MNHEY and CDR2 SVGEGT. The CDR3 runs to 14 residues. CDR3 nucleotides: TGTGCCAGCAGCCCGGGGAGAATTCAAGCTGAAGCTTTCTTT. This codes for CASSPGRIQAEAFF.

The chain recombines TRBV18 with TRBJ1-4; TRBD1 is a possible D gene (5 bases). Germline CDR1 reads KGHSH; CDR2 reads LQKENI. Trimming left V 5 bases short and J 4 bases short, with 17 bases between. The CDR3 has 16 residues. Here the CDR3 reads CASSFYRDSSNEKLFF. For the CDR3, the DNA is TGTGCCAGCTCATTTTACCGGGACTCGAGTAATGAAAAACTGTTTTTT.

The chain couples TRBV28 to TRBJ1-6, with 9 bases aligning to TRBD1. V shed 5 bases and J 5 bases; nucleotides not matched to a gene: 4. Germline assignment: CDR1 MDHEN and CDR2 SYDVKM. The CDR3 contains 15 residues. In nucleotides, the CDR3 is TGTGCCAGCAGTCCCAACAGGGGGCATAATTCACCCCTCCACTTT. Its translation: CASSPNRGHNSPLHF.

This sequence joins TRBV6-2 or TRBV6-3 and TRBJ2-1; D may be TRBD1 (6 bases). The CDR3 consists of 13 residues. Germline V lookup: CDR1 MNHEY, CDR2 SVGEGT. The V end was cut by 0 bases, the J end by 10 bases, with 10 bases between. The CDR3 spells CASSYSGGREQFF. For the CDR3, the DNA is TGTGCCAGCAGTTACTCAGGGGGTCGGGAGCAGTTCTTC.

V and J are TRBV11-2 and TRBJ1-2; D may be TRBD1 (6 bases). In germline, CDR1 is SGHAT, CDR2 FQNNGV. V gave up 1 base and J gave up 2 bases, with 23 bases separating them. There are 19 residues in the CDR3. The CDR3 DNA sequence: TGTGCCAGCAGCTTAGCATCCGGGGGCGCATTGAATCGCAACTATGGCTACACCTTC. It codes for CASSLASGGALNRNYGYTF. The full variable domain, its missing parts supplied by reference TRBV11-2 and TRBJ1-2, is EAGVAQSPRYKIIEKRQSVAFWCNPISGHATLYWYQQILGQGPKLLIQFQNNGVVDDSQLPKDRFSAERLKGVDSTLKIQPAKLEDSAVYLCASSLASGGALNRNYGYTFGSGTRLTVV.

This chain joins TRBV6-5 and TRBJ1-2, with TRBD1 matching 7 bases. The V gene end was trimmed by 2 bases and the J gene end by 8 bases; junction bases not matched to a gene: 5. This CDR3 is built from 13 residues. Germline CDR1 is MNHEY and CDR2 is SVGAGI. CDR3 DNA sequence: TGTGCCAGCAGTTACGACAGGGATATAGGCTACACCTTC. Residues: CASSYDRDIGYTF.

This chain connects TRBV5-1 to TRBJ1-2; D uncertain. CDR3 length equals 13 residues. CDR1 and CDR2 from the germline V gene are SGHRS and YFSETQ. Between the trimmed V and J ends, which lost 1 base and 6 bases, there was a span of 10 bases. The CDR3 DNA follows: TGCGCCAGCAGCTTGTTAGAATCCGATGGCTACACCTTC. Translation: CASSLLESDGYTF.

The V and J genes are TRBV12-3 or TRBV12-4 and TRBJ1-5; D gene uncertain. CDR3 size: 13 residues. Trimming pared 5 bases from V and 7 bases from J, leaving 12 bases between. The CDR3 spells CASSPPRGQPQHF. In DNA form, the CDR3 reads TGTGCCAGCAGTCCCCCCCGCGGCCAGCCCCAGCATTTT.

The chain links TRBV5-1 to TRBJ1-1; the D gene is possibly TRBD1 (6 bases). CDR1 is SGHRS, CDR2 YFSETQ, per germline. The length of the CDR3 is 14 residues. The V end was cut by 4 bases, the J end by 5 bases, with 15 bases between. This CDR3 reads CASSPFLGGTEAFF. The CDR3 nucleotides read TGCGCCAGCAGCCCATTCTTAGGGGGGACTGAAGCTTTCTTT. Full variable domain (outside the CDR3, taken from reference TRBV5-1 and TRBJ1-1): KAGVTQTPRYLIKTRGQQVTLSCSPISGHRSVSWYQQTPGQGLQFLFEYFSETQRNKGNFPGRFSGRQFSNSRSEMNVSTLELGDSALYLCASSPFLGGTEAFFGQGTRLTVV.